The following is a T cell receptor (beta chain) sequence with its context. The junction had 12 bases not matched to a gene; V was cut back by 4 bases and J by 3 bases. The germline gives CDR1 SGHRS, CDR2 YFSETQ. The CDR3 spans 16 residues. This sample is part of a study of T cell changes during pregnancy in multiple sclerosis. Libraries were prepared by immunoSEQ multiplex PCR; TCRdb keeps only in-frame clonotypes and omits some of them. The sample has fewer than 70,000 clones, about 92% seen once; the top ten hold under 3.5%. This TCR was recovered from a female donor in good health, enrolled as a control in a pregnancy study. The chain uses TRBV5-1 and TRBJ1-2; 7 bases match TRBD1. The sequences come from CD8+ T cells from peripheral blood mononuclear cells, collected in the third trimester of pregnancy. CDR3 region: CASSPPRQGMDYGYTF. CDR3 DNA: TGCGCCAGCAGCCCACCCCGACAGGGAATGGACTATGGCTACACCTTC.